One T cell receptor beta chain is described in this entry. The source of the sample is a study of blood T cell repertoires in COVID-19. Turning to the study itself: COVID-19 samples collected from the United States, Italy and Spain covered acute and convalescent phases.

This CDR3 contains 13 residues. Germline V gene sequence: CDR1 MNHEY, CDR2 SVGAGI. V dropped 6 bases and J dropped 0 bases, with 9 bases sitting between them. Measured with immunoSEQ multiplex PCR; TCRdb has only the in-frame clones, and not every one. The sample lists over 55,000 clones, over 65% occurring once. Specimen: peripheral blood. This TCR was sampled from a woman between 70 and 85 years old with acute or convalescent COVID-19. The genes are TRBV6-5 and TRBJ2-7; D ambiguous. The CDR3 sequence: CASSHGFSYEQYF. CDR3 coding DNA: TGTGCCAGCAGCCACGGGTTCTCCTACGAGCAGTACTTC.